This T cell receptor beta chain came from a study of blood T cell repertoires in COVID-19. Across the study: Researchers got acute and convalescent COVID-19 samples from the United States, Italy and Spain. T cells, B-cell-depleted T cells, or PBMCs provided the cDNA or gDNA that served as material.

Per the original methods: Reference gene primers were amplified, and this amplification served to estimate nucleated cell counts. The repertoire was sequenced with immunoSEQ multiplex PCR; TCRdb's copy has only in-frame clones and lacks some. V, J and clone size derive from that table, while D and trimming were established from the DNA sequence. The sample shows some 100,000 clones, around nine tenths of them seen only once. Seattle participants joined during active infection and were tracked over time. The specimen sequenced was peripheral blood. This clonotype originated in a man aged 45-60 years with COVID-19, enrolled during active disease.

This CDR3 is CASSMGQENQPQHF. CDR3 in DNA: TGTGCCAGCAGCATGGGACAGGAAAATCAGCCCCAGCATTTT. V and J are TRBV7-9 and TRBJ1-5; 8 positions agree with TRBD1. The CDR3 sequence is 14 residues long. The V segment lost 5 bases and the J segment 4 bases; nucleotides outside the gene matches: 4. The V gene's germline CDR1 is SEHNR and CDR2 FQNEAQ (reference sequence).